This entry lists 7 T cell receptor beta chains sequenced from one sample in a study of graft-versus-host responses after intestinal transplantation. Profiling relied on immunoSEQ multiplex PCR, and the TCRdb table lists in-frame clones only, not all of them. There are approximately 17,000 clones in the sample; approximately 80% occur only once, and 3% to 4% lies in the top ten. Processing was applied to graft tissue in order to liberate intraepithelial and lamina propria lymphocytes. This specimen consisted of ileum tissue, obtained about 600 days after intestinal transplantation. The receptor source for this set is a human patient who received an intestinal transplant, so some T cells may come from the graft donor.

The chain couples TRBV27 to TRBJ1-6; D possibly corresponds to TRBD1 (6 bases). The CDR3 length is 14 residues. Trimming pared 10 bases from V and 13 bases from J, leaving 23 bases between. Germline CDR1 is MNHEY and CDR2 is SMNVEV (reference sequence). CDR3 nucleotide sequence: TGTGCCACCAGGGGAGGGACGGTAATTCACCCCCTCCACTTT. Amino acid sequence: CATRGGTVIHPLHF.

The table lists this clone with a few counts. The J gene is TRBJ1-1, the V gene TRBV29-1; perhaps TRBD1 as D (5 bases). This CDR3 comprises 12 residues. Germline V gives CDR1 SQVTM, CDR2 ANQGSEA. The V end lost 4 bases, the J end lost 5 bases, and 11 bases lay between the germline ends. CDR3 protein: CSVVGRGTEAFF. The CDR3 coding sequence is TGCAGCGTTGTCGGTCGGGGGACTGAAGCTTTCTTT.

The chain uses TRBV5-1 and TRBJ1-6, with 7 bases matching TRBD1. The CDR3 is 15 amino acids. Trimming removed 4 bases from V and 10 bases from J; junction bases left unmatched: 11. Germline assignment: CDR1 SGHRS and CDR2 YFSETQ. The CDR3 DNA reads TGCGCCAGCAGCGTGGGGGGGACAGACTTCTCACCCCTCCACTTT. Amino acid sequence: CASSVGGTDFSPLHF.

This chain connects TRBV19 to TRBJ1-1; 7 bases match TRBD1. Per germline, CDR1 LNHDA and CDR2 SQIVND (reference sequence). V shed 4 bases and J 1 base; nucleotides not matched to a gene: 12. The CDR3 has 17 residues. The CDR3 loop is CASSSAGTGTANTEAFF. For the CDR3, the DNA is TGTGCCAGTAGTAGTGCGGGGACCGGGACAGCGAACACTGAAGCTTTCTTT.

The rearrangement links TRBV7-9 to TRBJ1-5; D ambiguous. Deletions cut 1 base from V and 0 bases from J, with 4 bases between. Germline assignment: CDR1 SEHNR and CDR2 FQNEAQ (reference sequence). This CDR3 region has 14 residues. CDR3 region: CASSLEDSNQPQHF. The CDR3 bases are TGTGCCAGCAGCTTAGAGGATAGCAATCAGCCCCAGCATTTT.

The chain recombines TRBV29-1 with TRBJ2-3; 10 nucleotides align to TRBD2. CDR3 length: 15 residues. J lost 1 base, V lost 6 bases, and 7 bases had no gene match. From germline, CDR1 is SQVTM and CDR2 ANQGSEA. The CDR3 spells CSVDLSGGGTDTQYF. The CDR3 DNA follows: TGCAGCGTGGACCTCAGCGGGGGGGGCACAGATACGCAGTATTTT.

The chain employs TRBV30 and TRBJ1-1; no clear D. The CDR3 has 13 amino acids. V shed 3 bases and J shed 5 bases, with 13 bases lying between them. Germline CDR1 GTSNPN, CDR2 SVGIG (reference sequence). In DNA form, the CDR3 reads TGTGCCTGGAGCCGGCAAGGGAGTACTGAAGCTTTCTTT. Translating gives CAWSRQGSTEAFF.